One sample yielded the 17 T cell receptor beta chains listed below, sequenced in a study of shared clonotypes between healthy human individuals (dated by TCRdb to about 2020). Library preparation employed the immunoSEQ multiplex PCR assay. The immuneACCESS repertoire file appears here via TCRdb, limited to in-frame rearrangements. These files lack a portion of the clones; in checked studies, under half of the deficit traces to unresolved V genes, and the cause of the others is not known. The sample table records fewer than 400,000 clones; 74% of these occur just once. 10% of the sample is held by the ten biggest clonotypes. The source material was memory CD4+ T cells sorted from blood. This sample's cell subset or site label indicates: CD45RA-negative fraction. The source of these receptors is a man aged 25-40 years in good health.

V gene TRBV14 combines with J gene TRBJ2-3; TRBD1 matches 7 bases. Germline lookup yields CDR1 SGHDN and CDR2 FVKESK. The CDR3 runs to 15 residues. The trim removed 2 bases at V and 1 base at J, leaving 3 bases unmatched. Written as DNA, the CDR3 is TGTGCCAGCAGCCAACGAACAGGGGGCACAGATACGCAGTATTTT. Translated: CASSQRTGGTDTQYF.

The chain recombines TRBV5-1 with TRBJ2-1; 13 bases map to TRBD2. Trimming at V came to 4 bases and at J to 7 bases, leaving 5 bases not matched to a gene. The CDR3 loop spans 15 amino acids. Per germline, CDR1 SGHRS and CDR2 YFSETQ. The CDR3 coding sequence is TGCGCCAGCAGCGCCGGACTAGCGGGAGCTAATGAGCAGTTCTTC. Residues: CASSAGLAGANEQFF.

This clone was recorded once. The CDR3 sequence is CASRLPGLAGPANEQFF. The CDR3 DNA reads as TGTGCCAGCCGGCTTCCAGGACTAGCGGGTCCGGCAAATGAGCAGTTCTTC. J is TRBJ2-1 and V is TRBV7-9; TRBD2 aligns across 11 bases. Germline lookup yields CDR1 SEHNR and CDR2 FQNEAQ (reference sequence). This CDR3 spans 17 amino acids. The V gene end was trimmed by 8 bases and the J gene end by 7 bases; junction bases not matched to a gene: 16.

The chain combines TRBV18 with TRBJ2-3; maybe TRBD2 (6 bases). The CDR3 runs to 14 residues. Germline V gene lookup returns CDR1 KGHSH and CDR2 LQKENI. The V gene lost 6 bases and the J gene lost 2 bases, with 12 bases spanning the gap. DNA for the CDR3: TGTGCCAGCTCCTTAGCGGACTTCACAGATACGCAGTATTTT. Its protein is CASSLADFTDTQYF.

In its sample, this clone was seen many times. The V gene is TRBV15, the J gene TRBJ2-3; 10 bases are shared with TRBD2. Germline V CDR1 and CDR2: LNHNV, YYDKDF (reference sequence). The J segment lost 2 bases and the V segment lost 1 base, leaving 6 bases of the junction unmatched. The CDR3 spans 17 residues. DNA of the CDR3: TGTGCCACCAGCAGAGTTGCTAGCGGGAGCCTCACAGATACGCAGTATTTT. It specifies CATSRVASGSLTDTQYF.

The DNA for the CDR3 is TGTGCCAGCAGTGAATGGTGGGCAGGGGGCTTGAACACTGAAGCTTTCTTT. Its protein product is CASSEWWAGGLNTEAFF. The rearrangement uses TRBV6-1 and TRBJ1-1, with TRBD1 matching over 8 bases. Trimming at V came to 2 bases and at J to 0 bases, leaving 8 bases not matched to a gene. Germline loops: CDR1 MNHNS, CDR2 SASEGT. This CDR3 has 17 amino acids.

The sample holds a few counts of this clone. The CDR3 sequence is CASSEIWGRNIETQYF. DNA of the CDR3: TGTGCCAGCAGTGAAATTTGGGGGAGGAATATTGAGACCCAGTACTTC. The gene calls are TRBV6-1 and TRBJ2-5; D possibly corresponds to TRBD2 (6 bases). CDR1 and CDR2 (germline): MNHNS, SASEGT. V shed 2 bases and J shed 5 bases, with 18 bases lying between them. The CDR3 has 16 amino acids.

This clone has just a few counts. The rearrangement links TRBV6-5 to TRBJ1-2; D is unresolved. The CDR3 is made up of 13 amino acids. V lost 3 bases and J 4 bases, leaving 9 bases between the germline ends. CDR1 and CDR2 from the germline V gene are MNHEY and SVGAGI. CDR3 amino acids: CASSYYRGYGYTF. In DNA form, the CDR3 reads TGTGCCAGCAGTTATTACAGAGGCTATGGCTACACCTTC.

This clone was seen a single time. The genes are TRBV10-1 and TRBJ1-1; D not resolved. CDR1 and CDR2 from the germline V gene are WNHNN and SYGVQD (reference sequence). This CDR3 has 14 residues. V was clipped by 0 bases and J by 5 bases, with 10 bases between them. The CDR3 reads CASSESARVTEAFF. CDR3 coding DNA: TGCGCCAGCAGTGAGTCGGCAAGGGTAACTGAAGCTTTCTTT.

CDR3 coding DNA: TGTGCCAGCAGCGACGACTTGAATCAGCCCCAGCATTTT. It yields the protein CASSDDLNQPQHF. This chain joins TRBV11-2 and TRBJ1-5, with D unresolved. V was shortened by 5 bases and J by 4 bases, with 9 bases between the two germline ends. CDR1 and CDR2 (germline): SGHAT, FQNNGV. The CDR3 spans 13 residues. Full variable domain (outside the CDR3, taken from reference TRBV11-2 and TRBJ1-5): EAGVAQSPRYKIIEKRQSVAFWCNPISGHATLYWYQQILGQGPKLLIQFQNNGVVDDSQLPKDRFSAERLKGVDSTLKIQPAKLEDSAVYLCASSDDLNQPQHFGDGTRLSIL.

The rearrangement uses TRBV10-1 and TRBJ2-7; D tentatively fits TRBD1 or TRBD2 (5 bases each). Trimming took off 5 bases at V and 7 bases at J, with 21 bases between the two ends. Germline loops: CDR1 WNHNN, CDR2 SYGVQD (reference sequence). The CDR3 sequence is 15 residues long. CDR3 in amino acids: CASSRLRDGYGEQYF. DNA of the CDR3: TGCGCCAGCAGTCGACTCCGGGACGGATACGGTGAGCAGTACTTC.

This clone was observed a single time. The V call is TRBV19, the J call TRBJ1-5, with D perhaps TRBD1 (5 bases). CDR1 is LNHDA and CDR2 is SQIVND in the germline V gene (reference sequence). Trimming left V 3 bases short and J 1 base short, with 13 bases between. The CDR3 contains 16 residues. The CDR3, as DNA: TGTGCCAGTAGTATTTGGACACGAGGGAGCAATCAGCCCCAGCATTTT. Its protein is CASSIWTRGSNQPQHF.

V gene TRBV12-5 combines with J gene TRBJ2-3, with D possibly being TRBD2 (5 bases). Germline lookup yields CDR1 LGHNT and CDR2 FRNRAP. The V end was cut by 0 bases, the J end by 2 bases, with 18 bases between. The CDR3 sequence is 18 residues long. The CDR3 loop reads CASGLVLSRGGPTDTQYF. CDR3 bases: TGTGCTAGTGGTTTGGTACTGTCTAGAGGAGGCCCCACAGATACGCAGTATTTT.

There are many counts of this clone. The chain employs TRBV2 and TRBJ1-5; no firm D call. Germline V gives CDR1 SNHLY, CDR2 FYNNEI. Trimming pared 7 bases from V and 0 bases from J, leaving 7 bases between. CDR3 length equals 13 residues. CDR3 sequence reads: CASMRDSNQPQHF. CDR3 nucleotides: TGTGCCAGCATGCGGGATAGCAATCAGCCCCAGCATTTT.

V and J are TRBV9 and TRBJ2-3, with 8 bases that match TRBD2. Germline V lookup: CDR1 SGDLS, CDR2 YYNGEE. There are 15 residues in the CDR3. The trim removed 3 bases at V and 0 bases at J, leaving 3 bases unmatched. DNA of the CDR3: TGTGCCAGCAGCGCACTAGCGGCTAGCACAGATACGCAGTATTTT. Its protein is CASSALAASTDTQYF.

The rearrangement links TRBV7-9 to TRBJ1-1, with a weak D call TRBD1 (5 bases). This CDR3 is built from 14 residues. V gave up 5 bases and J gave up 12 bases, with 22 bases separating them. Germline V gene sequence: CDR1 SEHNR, CDR2 FQNEAQ (reference sequence). CDR3 DNA sequence: TGTGCCAGCAGCCTAGACAGAGCTCCTGGTATAACTTTCTTT. Translated: CASSLDRAPGITFF.

This clone was seen once. V is TRBV6-6 and J is TRBJ2-7; TRBD1 aligns across 10 bases. From germline, CDR1 is MNHNY and CDR2 SVGAGI (reference sequence). This CDR3 is built from 14 residues. Trimming took 4 bases from V and 6 from J; bases not matched to a gene: 6. The DNA for the CDR3 is TGTGCCAGCAGTTTACTCGGACAGGGGGGCGAGCAGTACTTC. It specifies CASSLLGQGGEQYF.